The clone carrying this TCR beta chain was seen only a few times. The target antigen is unknown. This sample stems from a study of post-analysis software for immune sequencing data. In the study overall: The disease courses covered relapsing-remitting, secondary progressive and progressive-relapsing multiple sclerosis.

General study results and limits: Included in a set of a handful of TRBV segments more frequent in patients than controls were TRBV5-6, TRBV5-1 and TRBV20-1. Multiple sclerosis patients had significantly lower normalized Chao1 diversity than controls.

Trimming removed 4 bases at V and 5 bases at J, with 11 bases between. The CDR3 sequence is 13 residues long. From germline, CDR1 is SEHNR and CDR2 FQNEAQ (reference sequence). TCR beta cDNA libraries included unique molecular identifiers. Roughly 450,000 cDNA molecules were recovered from an input of about 1 to 10 million T cells. TCRdb used MiXCR to reprocess the PCR reads, holding one entry per CDR3 protein. Among more than 450,000 distinct CDR3 sequences listed, around 44% were seen once. The rearrangement uses TRBV7-9 and TRBJ2-5; D gene unclear. The sample was blood. This clonotype originated in a girl under 18 with multiple sclerosis. CDR3 loop: CASSSLREETQYF. In nucleotides, the CDR3 is TGTGCCAGCAGCTCACTCCGAGAGGAGACCCAGTACTTC.